What follows is one TCR beta chain and its context. This record comes from a study of control samples from healthy donors and cancer patients. Only in-frame clones appear in the TCRdb table, and some are missing; sequencing was by immunoSEQ multiplex PCR. The repertoire holds 150,000 or so clones, with approximately 94% as singletons. The CDR3 consists of 15 residues. Germline assignment: CDR1 MDHEN and CDR2 SYDVKM. V shed 3 bases and J shed 0 bases, with 10 bases lying between them. V is TRBV28 and J is TRBJ2-3; D is ambiguous. The sequencing input was blood. The TCR was taken from a man aged 18 to 29 in good health. CDR3 sequence (DNA): TGTGCCAGCAGTTTTACCAGCCCTAGCACAGATACGCAGTATTTT. Encoded protein: CASSFTSPSTDTQYF.